This T cell receptor (beta chain) was captured in a study of blood T cell repertoires in COVID-19. Background on the study: Sample material is recorded as cDNA or gDNA derived from T cells, B-cell-depleted T cells, or PBMCs.

Germline CDR1 LNHDA, CDR2 SQIVND (reference sequence). CDR3 size: 13 residues. Trimming stripped 9 bases from V and 2 bases from J, with 13 bases between. In the original analysis: Amplifying reference gene primers gave estimates of nucleated cell counts. Profiled with immunoSEQ multiplex PCR; TCRdb holds only in-frame clones, not every one. The V and J calls and the clone size are those of that table, but D and trimming were determined from the DNA. The table records roughly 98,000 clones, approximately 82% of them present only once. The genes are TRBV19 and TRBJ1-2; D might be TRBD1 (5 bases). The sequencing input was peripheral blood. This clonotype was sampled from a man between 65 and 85 years old with active or convalescent COVID-19. DNA of the CDR3: TGTGCCAGCACTCCAGGGTTAAACTATGGCTACACCTTC. This translates into CASTPGLNYGYTF.